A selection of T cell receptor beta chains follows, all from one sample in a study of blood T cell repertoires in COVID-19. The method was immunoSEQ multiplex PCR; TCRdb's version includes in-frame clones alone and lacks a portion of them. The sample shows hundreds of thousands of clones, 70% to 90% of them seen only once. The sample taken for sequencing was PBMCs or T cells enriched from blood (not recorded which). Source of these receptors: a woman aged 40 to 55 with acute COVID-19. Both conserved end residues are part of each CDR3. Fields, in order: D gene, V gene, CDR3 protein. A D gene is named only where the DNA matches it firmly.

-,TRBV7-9,CASSWGLQSSYEQYF
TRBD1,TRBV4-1,CASSTTGVNTEAFF
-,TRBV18,CASSPSGAPTNQPQHF
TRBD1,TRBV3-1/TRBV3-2,CASSQDRGSGQPQHF
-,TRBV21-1,CASSKAERGCAFF
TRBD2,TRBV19,CASKQAGAKDTQYF
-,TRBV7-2,CASSRTETGSQETQYF
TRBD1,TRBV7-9,CASSPRQGWGQFF
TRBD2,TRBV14,CASSPRTSGSFLDTQYF
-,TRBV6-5,CASSYKDSQGYREQYF
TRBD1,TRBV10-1,CASRGTGGTGELFF
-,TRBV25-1,CASNRQDSGYTF
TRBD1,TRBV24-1,CATQPGTGGVYTF
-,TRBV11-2,CASSPTGTFHQETQYF
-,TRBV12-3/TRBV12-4,CASSWTVNYGYTF
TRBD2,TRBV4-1,CASSQVLGLAVPDTQYF
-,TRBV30,CAWSGFSRGELFF
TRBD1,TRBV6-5,CASRRDSRAGYGYTF
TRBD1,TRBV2,CASRTGSNSPLHF
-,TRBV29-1,CSVHEGSSYEQYF
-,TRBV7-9,CASSLTQDMLAFF
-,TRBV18,CASSPRPGGETYGYTF
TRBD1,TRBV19,CASDTGAPPNYGYTF
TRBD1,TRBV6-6,CASSLPGQDYGYTF
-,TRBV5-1,CASSLVSRGDYGYTF
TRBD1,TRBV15,CATSRTGGRNQPQHF
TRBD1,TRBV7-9,CASSSGDRAHNEKLFF
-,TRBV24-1,CATRGSNTGELFF